This T cell receptor beta chain was recovered during a study of T cells after yellow fever vaccination. Background on the study: Those fractions that held only low numbers of cells were prepared using the SMART-Seq v4 Ultra Low Input RNA kit. The study's findings and limits: It was a weaker secondary response, yet one that peaked faster, at day 5 versus 15.

TCRdb reanalysed the 5' RACE reads using MiXCR and keeps one entry per CDR3 protein. The sample includes roughly 300,000 distinct CDR3 sequences, roughly 8.6% seen only once; the top ten take 15% to 20%. The CDR3 spans 15 residues. Germline CDR1 MNHNS, CDR2 SASEGT. The V and J ends lost 7 bases and 7 bases, in that order; junction bases with no gene match: 15. This clonotype was observed a handful of times. What it recognizes is unknown. This clonotype was sampled from a man between 18 and 29 years old who received the YFV17D yellow fever vaccine. The sample was PBMCs, taken roughly seven weeks after the first yellow fever vaccination. The chain combines TRBV6-1 with TRBJ1-2; 7 nucleotides agree with TRBD1. CDR3 protein: CASTPPRDRAPGYTF. Written as DNA, the CDR3 is TGTGCCAGCACCCCGCCCCGAGACAGGGCTCCTGGCTACACCTTC.